The 22 T cell receptor beta chains in this list originate from one sample, sequenced in a study of T-cell memory formation after mild COVID-19. Each CDR3 protein gets one entry after TCRdb re-called the 5' RACE reads with MiXCR. The table has hundreds of thousands of distinct CDR3 sequences, around 15% seen once. The sequenced material came from PBMCs or a T cell subset sorted from them (not recorded which). These receptors all come from a young man who had mild COVID-19 (a few samples of this study predate the infection). Cell type and time point are not known.

This chain uses TRBV12-3 or TRBV12-4 with TRBJ1-2; D gene ambiguous. Trimming cost V 7 bases and J 7 bases, with 13 bases left between them. CDR3 length equals 12 residues. CDR3 nucleotides: TGTGCCAGCACCCCGGCGGGCGGTGGCTACACCTTC. Its translation is CASTPAGGGYTF.

The chain joins TRBV7-8 to TRBJ2-1; D unclear. This CDR3 contains 15 residues. The germline V gene encodes CDR1 SGHVS and CDR2 FQNEAQ. V gave up 0 bases and J gave up 6 bases, with 12 bases separating them. The CDR3 spells CASSLARVAGNEQFF. For the CDR3, the DNA is TGTGCCAGCAGCTTAGCCCGGGTAGCAGGCAATGAGCAGTTCTTC.

The gene calls are TRBV9 and TRBJ2-2, with 11 bases identical to TRBD2. V was clipped by 1 base and J by 1 base; unmatched bases: 0. This CDR3 has 16 residues. Looked up from germline, CDR1 is SGDLS and CDR2 is YYNGEE. The CDR3 DNA sequence: TGTGCCAGCAGCGTACTAGCGGGGGGGAACACCGGGGAGCTGTTTTTT. Protein product: CASSVLAGGNTGELFF. The complete variable domain, with remaining parts taken from reference TRBV9 and TRBJ2-2, reads DSGVTQTPKHLITATGQRVTLRCSPRSGDLSVYWYQQSLDQGLQFLIQYYNGEERAKGNILERFSAQQFPDLHSELNLSSLELGDSALYFCASSVLAGGNTGELFFGEGSRLTVL.

This clonotype was found a few times. V is TRBV12-3 or TRBV12-4 and J is TRBJ2-2, with D possibly TRBD1 on 5 matching bases. The V end lost 6 bases, the J end lost 1 base, and 15 bases lay between the germline ends. The CDR3 is 16 residues long. DNA of the CDR3: TGTGCCAGCAGCCCCGAGGCAGGGTTGAACACCGGGGAGCTGTTTTTT. Protein: CASSPEAGLNTGELFF.

This clonotype came up a few times. The chain carries TRBV20-1 and TRBJ2-7; 7 nucleotides align to TRBD1. Germline trimming cut 3 bases from V and 6 bases from J; bases unmatched to any gene: 11. This CDR3 has 14 amino acids. Germline loops: CDR1 DFQATT, CDR2 SNEGSKA (reference sequence). The DNA of the CDR3 is TGCAGTGCTAGTATTGGGCTGACAGGGCCCGAGCAGTACTTC. Protein sequence: CSASIGLTGPEQYF.

Only a few counts were recorded for this clonotype. The V call is TRBV18, the J call TRBJ2-1, with TRBD1 matching 8 bases. Germline lookup yields CDR1 KGHSH and CDR2 LQKENI. The CDR3 has 16 residues. V trimming: 3 bases; J trimming: 2 bases; junction bases outside the gene matches: 6. The CDR3 nucleotides are TGTGCCAGCTCACCCAACAGGGGGACGACCTACAATGAGCAGTTCTTC. Encoded protein: CASSPNRGTTYNEQFF. Drawing the rest from reference TRBV18 and TRBJ2-1, the complete variable domain is NAGVMQNPRHLVRRRGQEARLRCSPMKGHSHVYWYRQLPEEGLKFMVYLQKENIIDESGMPKERFSAEFPKEGPSILRIQQVVRGDSAAYFCASSPNRGTTYNEQFFGPGTRLTVL.

This clonotype showed up just a few times. V usage is TRBV7-9 and J usage is TRBJ2-7, with D perhaps TRBD1 or TRBD2 (5 bases each). Per germline, CDR1 SEHNR and CDR2 FQNEAQ (reference sequence). Trimming removed 4 bases at V and 3 bases at J, with 22 bases between. The CDR3 has 17 amino acids. CDR3 sequence reads: CASSSTGTLGLNYEQYV. The CDR3 DNA reads as TGTGCCAGCAGCTCCACCGGGACCCTGGGGCTGAACTACGAGCAGTACGTC.

This clonotype has a count of ten or more. The chain has TRBV4-1 and TRBJ2-1; D call uncertain. This CDR3 has 16 residues. Germline V CDR1 and CDR2: MGHRA, YSYEKL. Trimming removed 1 base from V and 2 bases from J, with 12 bases in between. The CDR3 DNA reads as TGCGCCAGCAGCCAAGTAAGTTCGGGCCCCTACAATGAGCAGTTCTTC. Protein product: CASSQVSSGPYNEQFF.

This clonotype was seen a few times. V gene TRBV4-1 combines with J gene TRBJ2-1; perhaps D is TRBD1 or TRBD2 (5 bases each). The CDR3 length is 14 residues. The V and J ends lost 4 bases and 6 bases respectively, with 13 bases between them. Germline CDR1 and CDR2: MGHRA and YSYEKL. CDR3 bases: TGCGCCAGCAGCCCGTGGGACGACACCAATGAGCAGTTCTTC. Its translation: CASSPWDDTNEQFF.

CDR3 protein: CASSQGKSRQETQYF. The CDR3 DNA sequence: TGCGCCAGCAGCCAAGGCAAGAGCAGGCAAGAGACCCAGTACTTC. This chain links TRBV4-3 with TRBJ2-5; D not certain. The CDR3 is made up of 15 amino acids. Germline V gives CDR1 LGHNA, CDR2 YSLEER. V was cut by 1 base and J by 2 bases, with 11 bases left in between.

This clonotype has only a few counts. The V gene is TRBV4-1, the J gene TRBJ2-1; TRBD2 agrees at 7 bases. The CDR3 is 16 residues long. The germline CDR1 and CDR2 sequences are MGHRA and YSYEKL. After removal of 0 bases from V and 1 base from J, the junction contained 3 bases not matched to a gene. CDR3 protein: CASSQEDSGSYNEQFF. The CDR3 nucleotides are TGCGCCAGCAGCCAAGAAGATAGCGGGTCCTACAATGAGCAGTTCTTC.

This clonotype was counted only a few times. The chain couples TRBV6-5 to TRBJ1-6; 7 bases fit TRBD1. Germline CDR1 MNHEY, CDR2 SVGAGI. The ends lost 6 bases at V and 6 bases at J; junction bases unmatched: 5. The CDR3 is made up of 14 amino acids. The CDR3 nucleotides read TGTGCCAGCAGAACGGGACAGTCTAATTCACCCCTCCACTTT. Translated, it gives CASRTGQSNSPLHF.

This clonotype was seen repeatedly, ten times or more. The genes are TRBV20-1 and TRBJ2-5, with 11 positions matching TRBD2. The CDR3 has 13 residues. The germline gives CDR1 DFQATT, CDR2 SNEGSKA (reference sequence). Germline trimming cut 5 bases from V and 2 bases from J; bases unmatched to any gene: 1. CDR3 sequence reads: CSAPSGGQETQYF. The DNA for the CDR3 is TGCAGTGCTCCTAGCGGGGGGCAAGAGACCCAGTACTTC.

This rearrangement joins TRBV6-5 to TRBJ2-3; D not resolved. Between the trimmed V and J ends, which lost 5 bases and 10 bases, there was a span of 13 bases. The CDR3 is made up of 12 amino acids. Germline V gene data show CDR1 as MNHEY and CDR2 as SVGAGI. CDR3 loop: CASSGVAGAQYF. The CDR3 nucleotides are TGTGCCAGCAGTGGAGTGGCCGGTGCGCAGTATTTT.

This clonotype has more than one count but fewer than ten. V is TRBV19 and J is TRBJ1-1, with 8 bases matching TRBD1. CDR1 is LNHDA and CDR2 is SQIVND in the germline V gene (reference sequence). J gave up 5 bases and V 7 bases, and 6 bases lay outside the gene matches. The CDR3 contains 13 residues. CDR3 loop: CASTTGGLTEAFF. The CDR3 coding sequence is TGTGCCAGTACCACAGGGGGTCTGACTGAAGCTTTCTTT.

J is TRBJ2-2 and V is TRBV5-1, with 7 nucleotides matching TRBD1. CDR3 length: 16 amino acids. V shed 5 bases and J 1 base; nucleotides not matched to a gene: 8. In germline, CDR1 is SGHRS, CDR2 YFSETQ. This CDR3 is CASRPPGTVNTGELFF. CDR3 nucleotides: TGCGCCAGCAGACCCCCCGGGACAGTGAACACCGGGGAGCTGTTTTTT. Full variable domain (rest looked up from reference TRBV5-1 and TRBJ2-2): KAGVTQTPRYLIKTRGQQVTLSCSPISGHRSVSWYQQTPGQGLQFLFEYFSETQRNKGNFPGRFSGRQFSNSRSEMNVSTLELGDSALYLCASRPPGTVNTGELFFGEGSRLTVL.

This clonotype was counted between two and nine times. The chain carries TRBV3-1 and TRBJ2-6; maybe TRBD2 (6 bases). Germline values: CDR1 LGHDT, CDR2 YNNKEL (reference sequence). V was shortened by 3 bases and J by 2 bases, with 11 bases between the two germline ends. CDR3 length equals 16 residues. CDR3 sequence reads: CASSQGGTPGANVLTF. The CDR3 region has the DNA TGTGCCAGCAGCCAGGGCGGGACGCCTGGGGCCAACGTCCTGACTTTC.

This clonotype was detected only a few times. This chain uses TRBV18 with TRBJ2-5; no reliable D call. The CDR3 totals 14 residues. V lost 1 base and J 4 bases, leaving 10 bases between the germline ends. In germline, CDR1 is KGHSH, CDR2 LQKENI. Here the CDR3 reads CASSPQSVGETQYF. The CDR3 bases are TGTGCCAGCTCACCACAAAGCGTAGGAGAGACCCAGTACTTC. The complete variable domain, with remaining parts taken from reference TRBV18 and TRBJ2-5, reads NAGVMQNPRHLVRRRGQEARLRCSPMKGHSHVYWYRQLPEEGLKFMVYLQKENIIDESGMPKERFSAEFPKEGPSILRIQQVVRGDSAAYFCASSPQSVGETQYFGPGTRLLVL.

This clonotype has more than one count but fewer than ten. V usage is TRBV4-2 and J usage is TRBJ1-4, with D hard to call. V dropped 4 bases and J dropped 7 bases, with 13 bases sitting between them. The length of the CDR3 is 14 residues. CDR1 is LGHNA, CDR2 YNFKEQ, per germline. The CDR3: CASSRDTGGEKLFF. The CDR3 DNA reads as TGTGCCAGCAGCCGTGACACCGGAGGTGAAAAACTGTTTTTT.

The chain recombines TRBV5-1 with TRBJ2-3, with 8 bases identical to TRBD1. Germline CDR1 and CDR2: SGHRS and YFSETQ. CDR3 length: 14 amino acids. Germline trimming cut 4 bases from V and 5 bases from J; bases unmatched to any gene: 6. For the CDR3, the DNA is TGCGCCAGCAGCGGGCAGGGGGCAATAGATACGCAGTATTTT. It codes for CASSGQGAIDTQYF.

With respect to this clonotype: Mismatch with germline at one junction end may stem from a read error. The chain recombines TRBV4-1 with TRBJ2-1; tentative D call: TRBD1 (6 bases). CDR1 MGHRA and CDR2 YSYEKL come from the germline V gene. CDR3 size: 15 residues. The CDR3 sequence is CASRQGVGQGNEQFF. As DNA, the CDR3 is TGCGCCAGCAGACAAGGGGTTGGTCAGGGGAATGAGCAGTTCTTC.

CDR3 bases: TGTGCCAGCATCCTCGGGACTAGCGGGGGTTTCTACGAGCAGTACTTC. This encodes CASILGTSGGFYEQYF. The chain combines TRBV7-2 with TRBJ2-7; 14 positions match TRBD2. The germline V gene encodes CDR1 SGHTA and CDR2 FQGNSA. After removal of 7 bases from V and 3 bases from J, the junction contained 8 bases not matched to a gene. The CDR3 runs to 16 residues.